The clone carrying this T cell receptor beta chain was observed once. Only in-frame clones appear in the TCRdb table, and some are missing; sequencing was by immunoSEQ multiplex PCR. The sample lists about 98,000 clones, around 80% occurring once. The sample is drawn from a study of control samples from healthy donors and cancer patients. Germline V gives CDR1 MRHNA, CDR2 SNTAGT. V lost 6 bases to trimming and J lost 1 base, with 16 bases between them. The CDR3 has 16 residues. The chain recombines TRBV6-4 with TRBJ2-1; a possible D gene is TRBD2 (5 bases). This sequence was found in a man aged 60 to 75 in good health. Sample: blood. As DNA, the CDR3 is TGTGCCAGCAGCCTTGGACTGAAGGATTCCTACAATGAGCAGTTCTTC. Its translation: CASSLGLKDSYNEQFF.